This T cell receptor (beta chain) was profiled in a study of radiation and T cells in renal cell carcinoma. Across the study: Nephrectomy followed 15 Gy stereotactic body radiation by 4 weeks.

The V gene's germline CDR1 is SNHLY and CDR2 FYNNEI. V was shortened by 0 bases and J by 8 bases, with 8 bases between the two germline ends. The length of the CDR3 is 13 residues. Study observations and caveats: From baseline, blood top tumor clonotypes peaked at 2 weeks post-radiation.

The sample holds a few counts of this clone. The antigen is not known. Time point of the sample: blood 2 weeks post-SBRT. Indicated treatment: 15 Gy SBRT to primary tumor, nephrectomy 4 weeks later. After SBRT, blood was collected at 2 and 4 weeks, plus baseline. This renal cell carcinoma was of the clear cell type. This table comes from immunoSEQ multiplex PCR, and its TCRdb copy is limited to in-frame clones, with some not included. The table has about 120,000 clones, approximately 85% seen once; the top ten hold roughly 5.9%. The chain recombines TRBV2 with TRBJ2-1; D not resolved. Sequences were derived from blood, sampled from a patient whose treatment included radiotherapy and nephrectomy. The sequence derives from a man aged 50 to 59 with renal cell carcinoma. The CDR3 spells CASSEASVYEQFF. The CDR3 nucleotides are TGTGCCAGCAGTGAAGCGTCTGTTTATGAGCAGTTCTTC.